This T cell receptor (beta chain) was profiled in a study of cytotoxic CD8 clonotypes in ibrutinib-treated CLL. Study details: The cohort had about 10 relapsed/refractory and over 14 treatment-naive patients, some 17 IGHV unmutated.

The CDR3 has 17 amino acids. V lost 0 bases to trimming and J lost 7 bases; unmatched junction nucleotides: 9. Germline CDR1 LGHNA, CDR2 YSLEER. Assay used: immunoSEQ multiplex PCR; TCRdb lists only in-frame clones, some missing. Among under 200,000 clones, roughly 80% were seen once, and the ten largest hold roughly 1.9%. The input for sequencing was PBMCs, taken after 12 months of ibrutinib treatment. The sequence was collected from a human donor with chronic lymphocytic leukemia. V and J are TRBV4-3 and TRBJ2-1; TRBD2 matches at 10 bases. The CDR3 nucleotides read TGCGCCAGCAGCCAAGATCGGTCAAGCGGGAGGGGTAATGAGCAGTTCTTC. This sequence encodes CASSQDRSSGRGNEQFF.